These T cell receptor beta chains were read from a single sample in a study of blood T cells in healthy people across ages. TCRdb independently ran MiXCR on the 5' RACE reads; one entry per CDR3 protein. The sample lists hundreds of thousands of distinct CDR3 sequences, more than 50% occurring once. Sequenced: blood. These receptors all come from a man aged 35 to 55 in good health. Each CDR3 is given with its conserved first and last residue. The D gene is left open where the match is weak. Clone size appears in some rows only: once, few, many, or a class for an expanded clone.

clone_size d_call j_call v_call cdr3_aa cdr3_nt
few NA TRBJ2-3 TRBV6-5 CASSYFGGDSTDTQYF TGTGCCAGCAGTTACTTCGGGGGCGATAGCACAGATACGCAGTATTTT
NA NA TRBJ2-1 TRBV24-1 CATSDLGQNYNEQFF TGTGCCACCAGTGATTTGGGACAGAATTACAATGAGCAGTTCTTC
NA NA TRBJ2-1 TRBV9 CASSTTDWDLDEQFF TGTGCCAGCAGCACCACGGACTGGGATTTGGATGAGCAGTTCTTC
once TRBD1 TRBJ2-7 TRBV4-3 CASSQPTGGGSYEQYF TGCGCCAGCAGCCAACCGACAGGGGGAGGCTCCTACGAGCAGTACTTC
NA NA TRBJ2-1 TRBV27 CASGLFNEQFF TGTGCCAGCGGACTGTTCAATGAGCAGTTCTTC
NA TRBD1 TRBJ2-2 TRBV5-1 CASSNRTGSTGELFF TGCGCCAGCAGCAACCGGACAGGGAGCACCGGGGAGCTGTTTTTT
NA TRBD2 TRBJ2-1 TRBV27 CATYDTGLAGDEQFF TGTGCCACGTACGATACGGGACTAGCGGGAGATGAGCAGTTCTTC
NA NA TRBJ2-4 TRBV12-3/TRBV12-4 CASSLLRGMSGDIQYF TGTGCCAGCAGTTTGTTACGGGGGATGAGTGGGGACATTCAGTACTTC
NA NA TRBJ2-5 TRBV29-1 CSVFHREFQETQYF TGCAGCGTTTTCCACAGGGAATTCCAAGAGACCCAGTACTTC
once TRBD1 TRBJ2-7 TRBV4-3 CASSPATGLYEQYF TGCGCCAGCAGCCCGGCGACAGGGCTGTACGAGCAGTACTTC
NA TRBD2 TRBJ2-7 TRBV6-5 CASYSRRTSGYNEQYF TGTGCCAGCTACTCGCGACGGACTAGCGGTTACAATGAGCAGTACTTC
NA NA TRBJ2-3 TRBV20-1 CSARVGVTSGLGADTQYF TGCAGTGCTAGAGTCGGTGTCACGTCGGGACTTGGGGCAGATACGCAGTATTTT
NA NA TRBJ1-2 TRBV20-1 CSAYLLAGQNYGYTF TGCAGTGCATATCTTCTGGCGGGACAAAACTATGGCTACACCTTC
NA TRBD2 TRBJ2-1 TRBV7-3 CASSLSTGGLSEQFF TGTGCCAGCAGCTTATCTACGGGGGGGCTCAGTGAGCAGTTCTTC
NA NA TRBJ2-2 TRBV28 CASRSPANTGELFF TGTGCCAGCAGGTCCCCAGCGAACACCGGGGAGCTGTTTTTT
NA NA TRBJ2-3 TRBV7-2 CASSLATSGDTQYF TGTGCCAGCAGCTTAGCGACTTCAGGAGATACGCAGTATTTT
NA NA TRBJ2-7 TRBV20-1 CSASQITYEQYF TGCAGTGCCTCACAGATAACCTACGAGCAGTACTTC
NA TRBD1 TRBJ2-7 TRBV5-6 CASSLVGTGSFEQYF TGTGCCAGCAGCTTGGTGGGGACAGGGTCTTTCGAGCAGTACTTC
few NA TRBJ2-6 TRBV4-2 CASSQEFRTSGANVLTF TGTGCCAGCAGCCAAGAATTCAGGACCTCTGGGGCCAACGTCCTGACTTTC
few NA TRBJ1-6 TRBV28 CASSPSTVSLHF TGTGCCAGCAGTCCCTCGACAGTGTCCCTCCACTTT
NA NA TRBJ2-7 TRBV20-1 CSARSPLSYEQYF TGCAGTGCTAGATCGCCTCTCTCCTACGAGCAGTACTTC
NA TRBD1 TRBJ2-3 TRBV29-1 CSVPPGDSSTDTQYF TGCAGCGTCCCCCCCGGGGACAGCAGCACAGATACGCAGTATTTT
NA NA TRBJ2-1 TRBV25-1 CASSEFGGGSSYNEQFF TGTGCCAGCAGTGAATTCGGTGGAGGGTCTTCCTACAATGAGCAGTTCTTC
NA NA TRBJ1-2 TRBV6-5 CASSYSEQASGGYTF TGTGCCAGCAGTTACTCGGAACAGGCATCCGGTGGCTACACCTTC
NA NA TRBJ2-7 TRBV28 CASSFPAFTGLEGAATTYEQYF TGTGCCAGCAGTTTTCCCGCGTTTACAGGGCTTGAAGGCGCAGCTACGACCTACGAGCAGTACTTC
few NA TRBJ1-1 TRBV6-5 CASLRSGRPEAFF TGTGCCAGCTTGAGGTCCGGGCGCCCTGAAGCTTTCTTT
NA NA TRBJ2-7 TRBV7-2 CASSFAGASSYEQYF TGTGCCAGCAGCTTCGCCGGGGCTAGCAGCTACGAGCAGTACTTC
NA NA TRBJ2-3 TRBV4-1 CASSQEREDTQYF TGCGCCAGCAGCCAAGAGAGGGAAGATACGCAGTATTTT
NA NA TRBJ2-5 TRBV25-1 CASSEFRGQYQETQYF TGTGCCAGCAGTGAATTTAGGGGACAATATCAAGAGACCCAGTACTTC
many NA TRBJ2-7 TRBV10-3 CAISDIGDYEQYF TGTGCCATCAGTGACATTGGAGATTACGAGCAGTACTTC
NA NA TRBJ2-1 TRBV20-1 CSAREAPEQFF TGCAGTGCTAGAGAAGCCCCAGAGCAGTTCTTC
few NA TRBJ1-5 TRBV7-9 CASTLSRGGQPQHF TGTGCCAGCACCCTTTCCAGGGGTGGACAGCCCCAGCATTTT
NA NA TRBJ2-1 TRBV15 CATSRAGVGNEQFF TGTGCCACCAGCAGAGCGGGAGTAGGCAATGAGCAGTTCTTC
NA NA TRBJ2-5 TRBV20-1 CSARALTDSSGETQYF TGCAGTGCTAGGGCTCTAACCGACTCGTCAGGAGAGACCCAGTACTTC
few TRBD1 TRBJ2-1 TRBV25-1 CASSESGQRGSEQFF TGTGCCAGCAGTGAATCGGGACAGCGTGGTAGTGAGCAGTTCTTC
NA NA TRBJ2-5 TRBV28 CASSFPGAWTQYF TGTGCCAGCAGTTTTCCAGGAGCATGGACCCAGTACTTC
few TRBD2 TRBJ2-1 TRBV20-1 CSAREGSGTSYNEQFF TGCAGTGCTAGAGAAGGTAGCGGGACATCCTACAATGAGCAGTTCTTC
NA NA TRBJ2-5 TRBV6-2/TRBV6-3 CASSYSIIPGVTQETQYF TGTGCCAGCAGTTACTCGATAATCCCAGGGGTTACGCAAGAGACCCAGTACTTC
NA NA TRBJ1-2 TRBV7-2 CASSSEFYGYTF TGTGCCAGCAGCTCTGAATTCTATGGCTACACCTTC
few TRBD1 TRBJ2-7 TRBV27 CASGRDRGYEQYF TGTGCCAGCGGCCGGGACAGGGGCTACGAGCAGTACTTC
NA NA TRBJ2-7 TRBV4-1 CASSPRAENYEQYF TGCGCCAGTTCCCCCCGAGCGGAGAACTACGAGCAGTACTTC
NA TRBD2 TRBJ2-3 TRBV7-9 CASSLKRPAGGSDTQYF TGTGCCAGCAGCTTAAAACGTCCAGCGGGAGGTTCAGATACGCAGTATTTT
once NA TRBJ1-1 TRBV20-1 CSARWGVFVTEAFF TGCAGTGCCCGGTGGGGGGTTTTTGTCACTGAAGCTTTCTTT
NA NA TRBJ2-2 TRBV27 CASRGGLNGELFF TGTGCCAGCAGGGGGGGCCTGAACGGGGAGCTGTTTTTT
few TRBD1 TRBJ1-5 TRBV29-1 CSVSPGTGSGQPQHF TGCAGCGTCAGTCCCGGGACAGGGTCTGGGCAGCCCCAGCATTTT
NA NA TRBJ2-3 TRBV24-1 CATSDRRGSTDTQYF TGTGCCACCAGTGATAGAAGGGGTAGCACAGATACGCAGTATTTT
NA NA TRBJ2-5 TRBV10-3 CAISESLGNEQYF TGTGCCATCAGTGAGTCGTTGGGGAATGAGCAGTACTTC
few NA TRBJ1-4 TRBV20-1 CSARAGDGTNEKLFF TGCAGTGCTAGGGCAGGGGATGGGACTAATGAAAAACTGTTTTTT
NA NA TRBJ2-3 TRBV9 CASSVVAGDTQYF TGTGCCAGCAGCGTAGTTGCGGGAGATACGCAGTATTTT
NA TRBD1 TRBJ2-6 TRBV6-2/TRBV6-3 CASSSIPGQVPSGANVLTF TGTGCCAGCAGCTCGATCCCGGGACAGGTTCCATCTGGGGCCAACGTCCTGACTTTC
NA NA TRBJ2-5 TRBV15 CATSRDLSGGETQYF TGTGCCACCAGCAGAGATCTATCGGGTGGAGAGACCCAGTACTTC
NA NA TRBJ2-5 TRBV2 CASSVRTLGETQYF TGTGCCAGCAGTGTACGGACGCTGGGGGAGACCCAGTACTTC
NA NA TRBJ2-1 TRBV7-8 CASSLARGYNEQFF TGTGCCAGCAGCTTAGCCCGAGGATACAATGAGCAGTTCTTC
NA NA TRBJ1-2 TRBV6-5 CATRPPTNYGYTF TGTGCCACCCGACCACCTACTAACTATGGCTACACCTTC
NA TRBD1 TRBJ1-5 TRBV3-1 CASSPVGTGGEPQHF TGTGCCAGCAGCCCGGTGGGGACAGGCGGGGAGCCCCAGCATTTT
NA TRBD1 TRBJ1-1 TRBV3-1 CASSHQGENTEAFF TGTGCCAGCAGCCATCAGGGGGAGAACACTGAAGCTTTCTTT